The source of this T cell receptor beta chain is a study of blood T cell repertoires in COVID-19 (dated by TCRdb to about 2020). Study-level background: The collaborator samples originated in the United States, Italy and Spain and spanned the acute and convalescent phases of COVID-19. The prospective study material was composed of cDNA or gDNA derived from T cells, B-cell-depleted T cells, or PBMCs. Subjects who had been exposed to COVID-19, were actively infected with it, or had recovered from it provided the deeply sampled blood TCRbeta repertoires that made up the dataset. A freely available public database, intended as a resource for researchers studying the immune response to SARS-CoV-2, is where the repertoires were released. Samples were obtained from the ongoing ImmuneRACE study (first 160 participants) and from about 1,300 subjects provided by 6 global collaborators. Nearly every sample came with metadata listing a de-identified subject ID, COVID-19 status, age in years and sex. HLA class I and class II types, where available, came from metadata supplied by the sample provider rather than from assay-based typing. Broader findings and caveats from the paper: The amount of clinical and demographic metadata varied by source and participant and was provided uncurated.

Trimmed from V: 6 bases; trimmed from J: 4 bases; junction bases lacking a gene match: 7. In the germline V gene, CDR1 corresponds to MNHEY and CDR2 to SVGEGT. Including cysteine and phenylalanine, the CDR3 has 15 amino acids. The only DNA kept is the CDR3, 45 bases in frame from the first base. A word on this clone: It has no known antigen specificity. No much larger clone is present one base from it, and per-base qualities are unavailable.

A second Seattle source provided samples from volunteer blood donors who had recovered from COVID-19. Each collaborating institution followed its own protocols to collect whole blood in K2EDTA tubes. For TCRbeta analysis, collaborators shipped samples in one of three forms: frozen whole blood, isolated PBMCs, or DNA extracted from either of those sample types. TCRbeta CDR3 regions were amplified from genomic DNA by means of the immunoSEQ Assay, a bias-controlled multiplex PCR. As for how the authors treated the data: Nucleated cell counts per sample were estimated from amplification of reference gene primers within the assay. To quantify the absolute abundance of each unique TCRbeta CDR3 rearrangement, sequence reads were collapsed and filtered. Productive Simpson clonality was computed per sample as the square root of Simpson's diversity index over productive rearrangements. TCRdb re-hosts the immuneACCESS table, in-frame sequences only. Its copies lack some clones; in the studies checked, an unresolved V gene accounts for under half of them, and the cause for the rest is not known. That table furnishes V, J and clone size, whereas the DNA furnished D and trimming. The sample profile shows fewer than 200,000 clones; 70% to 90% of them were found once. Roughly 2% of the sample is in the top ten clones.

Sequenced sample: peripheral blood. The clonotype originates from a man between 45 and 60 years old who had recovered from COVID-19. Rearrangement joined TRBV6-2 or TRBV6-3 to TRBJ2-1; 9 bases in between match TRBD2. The CDR3 region: CASSTGLAGYNEQFF. The base sequence is TGTGCCAGCAGCACCGGGCTAGCGGGGTACAATGAGCAGTTCTTC.